The 16 T cell receptor beta chains reported below all come from one sample, sequenced in a study of cytomegalovirus exposure and HLA in healthy donors. The PCR had 60 Vbeta and 13 Jbeta primers. The assay was immunoSEQ multiplex PCR, and TCRdb's table has in-frame clones only and misses some. Of some 160,000 clones in the sample, roughly 80% are singletons; the top ten hold roughly 4%. What was sequenced was PBMCs. Receptors originate from a woman aged 40 to 50 in good health and CMV-seropositive.

This clone has just one count. The chain uses TRBV27 and TRBJ2-5; 7 positions match TRBD1. Germline V gene lookup returns CDR1 MNHEY and CDR2 SMNVEV (reference sequence). The trim removed 5 bases at V and 1 base at J, leaving 10 bases unmatched. The CDR3 runs 16 residues. Here the CDR3 DNA reads TGTGCCAGCAGTGCCGACAGGGTTCCTCGCCAAGAGACCCAGTACTTC. This gives the protein CASSADRVPRQETQYF.

The chain joins TRBV28 to TRBJ2-5; tentative D call: TRBD1 (6 bases). The DNA end is more similar to TRBJ2-7, so the J call may be wrong. The CDR3 has 14 residues. The germline CDR1 and CDR2 sequences are MDHEN and SYDVKM. The CDR3 region is CASRQQGYSYEQYF. The DNA of the CDR3 is TGTGCCAGCAGACAACAGGGTTATTCCTACGAGCAGTACTTC.

The V gene is TRBV25-1, the J gene TRBJ1-2; D ambiguous. V was pared by 8 bases and J by 1 base, with 11 bases between. The CDR3 is 13 residues long. Germline V lookup: CDR1 MGHDK, CDR2 SYGVNS. The CDR3 protein is CASWGEINYGYTF. For the CDR3, the DNA is TGTGCCAGCTGGGGAGAGATTAACTATGGCTACACCTTC.

As concerns this clone: The junction and the germline gene differ at one end; a read error may be behind it. In the same sample, other DNA sequences code for this CDR3. The chain has TRBV10-1 and TRBJ2-3, with D possibly matching TRBD2 (5 bases). CDR1 is WNHNN, CDR2 SYGVQD, per germline (reference sequence). The CDR3 runs 13 residues. Here the CDR3 DNA reads TGCGCCAGCAGCGAGTCGAAGCGGGATACGCAGTATTTT. It is translated as CASSESKRDTQYF.

This chain joins TRBV7-2 and TRBJ1-2; D is perhaps TRBD1 (6 bases). CDR1 is SGHTA and CDR2 is FQGNSA in the germline V gene. Between the trimmed V and J ends, which lost 2 bases and 5 bases, there was a span of 12 bases. The CDR3 loop spans 14 amino acids. The CDR3 bases are TGTGCCAGCAGCTTAACGACAGGAGGTTATGGCTACACCTTC. Translating it yields CASSLTTGGYGYTF.

The rearrangement joins TRBV19 to TRBJ2-2, with 13 bases matching TRBD2. The V gene's germline CDR1 is LNHDA and CDR2 SQIVND (reference sequence). The CDR3 runs 17 residues. J lost 4 bases, V lost 4 bases, and 6 bases had no gene match. The CDR3 nucleotides are TGTGCCAGTAGTAGTAAACGACTAGCGGGAGGCACCGGGGAGCTGTTTTTT. Translation: CASSSKRLAGGTGELFF.

This clone appeared a single time. The rearrangement joins TRBV7-8 to TRBJ2-2; D perhaps matches TRBD2 (5 bases). The CDR3 is made up of 15 amino acids. The germline gives CDR1 SGHVS, CDR2 FQNEAQ. The V end was cut by 4 bases, the J end by 6 bases, with 15 bases between. The chain's CDR3 is CASSSSGLAAGELFF. CDR3 nucleotides: TGTGCCAGCAGCTCAAGCGGCCTCGCCGCCGGGGAGCTGTTTTTT.

The CDR3 loop reads CASSKPSGESPYEQYF. The CDR3 DNA reads TGTGCCAGCAGCAAACCTAGCGGGGAGTCCCCCTACGAGCAGTACTTC. This chain links TRBV11-2 with TRBJ2-7, with 9 positions matching TRBD2. The junction had 10 bases not matched to a gene; V was cut back by 5 bases and J by 2 bases. The CDR3 runs 16 residues. The V gene's germline CDR1 is SGHAT and CDR2 FQNNGV. Full variable domain (remainder filled in from reference TRBV11-2 and TRBJ2-7): EAGVAQSPRYKIIEKRQSVAFWCNPISGHATLYWYQQILGQGPKLLIQFQNNGVVDDSQLPKDRFSAERLKGVDSTLKIQPAKLEDSAVYLCASSKPSGESPYEQYFGPGTRLTVT.

This clone was seen only a few times. The chain recombines TRBV6-5 with TRBJ1-3; D not resolved. The CDR3 has 14 amino acids. Between the trimmed V and J ends, which lost 7 bases and 4 bases, there was a span of 14 bases. Per germline, CDR1 MNHEY and CDR2 SVGAGI. The CDR3 region is CASTESLEGNTIYF. The CDR3 region has the DNA TGTGCCAGCACGGAGAGCTTGGAGGGAAACACCATATATTTT.

This chain joins TRBV5-8 and TRBJ2-7; D might be TRBD1 (5 bases). V shed 4 bases and J shed 5 bases, with 16 bases lying between them. There are 14 residues in the CDR3. The germline V gene has CDR1 SGHTS and CDR2 YDEGEE. The DNA of the CDR3 is TGTGCCAGCAGCCTAGGGGCCACCTGGGACGAGCAGTACTTC. This encodes CASSLGATWDEQYF.

The rearrangement uses TRBV5-4 and TRBJ1-2, with TRBD1 matching 7 bases. V was pared by 4 bases and J by 0 bases, with 3 bases of the junction left unmatched. This CDR3 comprises 14 residues. CDR1 and CDR2 (germline): SGHNT, YYREEE (reference sequence). CDR3 bases: TGTGCCAGCAGCCCAGGGGGGACTAACTATGGCTACACCTTC. Its translation: CASSPGGTNYGYTF.

V and J are TRBV5-1 and TRBJ2-5; D not resolved. Deletions cut 1 base from V and 5 bases from J, with 12 bases between. Germline V gene lookup returns CDR1 SGHRS and CDR2 YFSETQ. This CDR3 is 14 amino acids long. Here the CDR3 reads CASSLLVDLETQYF. CDR3 bases: TGCGCCAGCAGCTTGTTGGTAGATCTGGAGACCCAGTACTTC. The full variable domain, completed using reference TRBV5-1 and TRBJ2-5, is KAGVTQTPRYLIKTRGQQVTLSCSPISGHRSVSWYQQTPGQGLQFLFEYFSETQRNKGNFPGRFSGRQFSNSRSEMNVSTLELGDSALYLCASSLLVDLETQYFGPGTRLLVL.

The CDR3 bases are TGTGCCAGCAGTGCCAGGGACAGGGTATGGGCAAACGAGCAGTACTTC. Protein product: CASSARDRVWANEQYF. The gene calls are TRBV6-1 and TRBJ2-7, with TRBD1 matching over 9 bases. With V trimmed by 4 bases and J by 5 bases, 12 bases remained unmatched. In germline, CDR1 is MNHNS, CDR2 SASEGT. This CDR3 has 16 residues.

The CDR3 DNA reads TGTGCCAGCAGTTTATCAGGGACAGGGGACACTGAAGCTTTCTTT. Its protein product is CASSLSGTGDTEAFF. The rearrangement joins TRBV27 to TRBJ1-1; 10 nucleotides line up with TRBD1. Looked up from germline, CDR1 is MNHEY and CDR2 is SMNVEV (reference sequence). The CDR3 length is 15 residues. Trimming took 0 bases from V and 3 from J; bases not matched to a gene: 1.

The chain carries TRBV28 and TRBJ2-1, with 10 nucleotides matching TRBD1. Per germline, CDR1 MDHEN and CDR2 SYDVKM. The CDR3 runs to 13 residues. The junction had 5 bases not matched to a gene; V was cut back by 10 bases and J by 5 bases. The CDR3, as DNA: TGTGCCATCCACGGACAGGGGGACAATGAGCAGTTCTTC. It codes for CAIHGQGDNEQFF.

The J gene is TRBJ1-3, the V gene TRBV9; D may be TRBD1 (6 bases). CDR3 length equals 16 residues. Germline V lookup: CDR1 SGDLS, CDR2 YYNGEE. V dropped 0 bases and J dropped 1 base, with 11 bases sitting between them. Here the CDR3 DNA reads TGTGCCAGCAGCGTAGACAGGGTGGAATCTGGAAACACCATATATTTT. Translating it yields CASSVDRVESGNTIYF.